This T cell receptor (beta chain) was captured by sequencing in a study of cytomegalovirus exposure and HLA in healthy donors. Overall study findings and caveats: There were some V segments, including TRBV6-2 and TRBV6-3, excluded as indistinguishable.

The CDR3 spans 16 residues. PCR primers comprised 60 Vbeta and 13 Jbeta primers. This table comes from immunoSEQ multiplex PCR, and its TCRdb copy is limited to in-frame clones, with some not included. The repertoire holds about 140,000 clones, with roughly four fifths as singletons. Worth noting for this clone: Its antigen remains unknown.

Sequenced input: PBMCs. The genes are TRBV21-1 and TRBJ2-2; the D call in the table, TRBD1, was not verified against the DNA. TRBV21-1 is tagged as a pseudogene. This clonotype originated in a woman aged 40 to 50 in good health and CMV-seronegative. The CDR3 loop reads CASSPWDRSNTGELFF. The DNA for the CDR3 is TGTGCCAGCAGCCCTTGGGACAGGTCGAACACCGGGGAGCTGTTTTTT.